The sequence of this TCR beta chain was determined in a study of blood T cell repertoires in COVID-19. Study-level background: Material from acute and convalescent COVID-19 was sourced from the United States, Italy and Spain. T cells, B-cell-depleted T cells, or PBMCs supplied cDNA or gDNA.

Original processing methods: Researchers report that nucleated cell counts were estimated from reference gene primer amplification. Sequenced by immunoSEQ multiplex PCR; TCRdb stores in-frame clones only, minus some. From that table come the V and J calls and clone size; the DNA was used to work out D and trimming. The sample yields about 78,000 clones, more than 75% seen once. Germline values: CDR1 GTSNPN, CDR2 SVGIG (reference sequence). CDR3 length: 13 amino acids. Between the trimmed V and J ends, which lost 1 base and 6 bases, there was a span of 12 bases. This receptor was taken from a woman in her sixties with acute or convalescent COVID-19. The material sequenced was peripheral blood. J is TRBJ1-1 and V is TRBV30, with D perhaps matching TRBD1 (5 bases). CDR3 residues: CAWSGRPRAEAFF. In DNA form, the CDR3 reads TGTGCCTGGAGTGGACGGCCCAGGGCTGAAGCTTTCTTT.